These 9 T cell receptor beta chains came from one sample sequenced in a study of T cells in Graves' hyperthyroidism and ophthalmopathy. Amplified TCR beta CDR3 regions derived from RNA transcripts. An initial round of RT-PCR targeting the TCR CDR3 relied on the HTBI primer set. TCRdb re-called the multiplex PCR reads through MiXCR, storing one row per CDR3 protein. This table holds 300,000 to 400,000 distinct CDR3 sequences, around a fifth found once. Sample: blood. The receptors here all came from a woman in her fifties or sixties with Graves' hyperthyroidism.

A single count supports this clonotype. The chain links TRBV9 to TRBJ1-1, with TRBD1 matching over 7 bases. Per germline, CDR1 SGDLS and CDR2 YYNGEE. The length of the CDR3 is 15 residues. V trimming: 3 bases; J trimming: 1 base; junction bases outside the gene matches: 6. CDR3 DNA sequence: TGTGCCAGCAGCGGACAGACAGGGACGAACACTGAAGCTTTCTTT. Amino acid sequence: CASSGQTGTNTEAFF.

The chain recombines TRBV7-6 with TRBJ2-2; D possibly corresponds to TRBD2 (5 bases). The CDR3 runs to 14 residues. The germline V gene has CDR1 SGHVS and CDR2 FNYEAQ. V was pared by 2 bases and J by 3 bases, with 7 bases between. DNA for the CDR3: TGTGCCAGCAGCTTATCGGACTACACCGGGGAGCTGTTTTTT. Translating gives CASSLSDYTGELFF.

The rearrangement uses TRBV18 and TRBJ2-2, with D unclear. The germline V and J ends were trimmed by 1 base and 6 bases, with 3 bases remaining between them. Germline V gene sequence: CDR1 KGHSH, CDR2 LQKENI. The CDR3 is made up of 12 amino acids. The chain's CDR3 is CASSPRSGELFF. In DNA, the CDR3 is TGTGCCAGCTCACCACGGTCCGGGGAGCTGTTTTTT.

The V call is TRBV2, the J call TRBJ1-5, with D uncertain. Germline V gives CDR1 SNHLY, CDR2 FYNNEI. V dropped 6 bases and J dropped 0 bases, with 9 bases sitting between them. CDR3 size: 14 residues. In nucleotides, the CDR3 is TGTGCCAGCAGACAGATTTATAGCAATCAGCCCCAGCATTTT. Translated: CASRQIYSNQPQHF.

CDR3 nucleotide sequence: TGTGCCAGCAGGGCGGACCGACCAGATACGCAGTATTTT. Translating gives CASRADRPDTQYF. The chain links TRBV2 to TRBJ2-3; D not certain. Germline V CDR1 and CDR2: SNHLY, FYNNEI. This CDR3 is built from 13 residues. The V gene lost 6 bases and the J gene lost 4 bases, with 11 bases spanning the gap.

The J gene is TRBJ2-1, the V gene TRBV19, with 13 nucleotides matching TRBD2. This CDR3 region has 15 residues. The junction had 11 bases not matched to a gene; V was cut back by 3 bases and J by 15 bases. Germline assignment: CDR1 LNHDA and CDR2 SQIVND (reference sequence). In DNA form, the CDR3 reads TGTGCCAGTAGTATGGGGAGGACTAGCGGGAGTGAGTTGTTCTTC. It translates to CASSMGRTSGSELFF. Complete variable domain (other parts from reference TRBV19 and TRBJ2-1): DGGITQSPKYLFRKEGQNVTLSCEQNLNHDAMYWYRQDPGQGLRLIYYSQIVNDFQKGDIAEGYSVSREKKESFPLTVTSAQKNPTAFYLCASSMGRTSGSELFFGPGTRLTVL.

The genes are TRBV29-1 and TRBJ1-5, with unresolved D. This CDR3 has 16 amino acids. The V gene's germline CDR1 is SQVTM and CDR2 ANQGSEA. The CDR3 loop reads CRVTKPSGYSNQPQHF. The CDR3 bases are TGCAGAGTCACGAAGCCGTCAGGATACAGCAATCAGCCCCAGCATTTT.

Worth noting for this clonotype: The CDR3 does not end in the conserved phenylalanine or tryptophan, so this is likely a read error. The V call is TRBV7-9, the J call TRBJ1-1; D might be TRBD1 (5 bases). The V end lost 1 base, the J end lost 0 bases, and 15 bases lay between the germline ends. The germline V gene encodes CDR1 SEHNR and CDR2 FQNEAQ (reference sequence). This CDR3 contains 17 residues. The CDR3 sequence: CASSLGGGGALNTEAFL. The CDR3 nucleotides are TGTGCCAGCAGCTTAGGGGGAGGAGGGGCCTTGAACACTGAAGCTTTCCTT.

CDR3 amino acids: CASSLGAGRGTDTQYF. In nucleotides, the CDR3 is TGTGCCAGCAGCTTAGGTGCGGGGCGCGGCACAGATACGCAGTATTTT. The chain joins TRBV7-2 to TRBJ2-3; TRBD2 is a possible D gene (6 bases). V gave up 1 base and J gave up 1 base, with 12 bases separating them. The length of the CDR3 is 16 residues. CDR1 and CDR2 from the germline V gene are SGHTA and FQGNSA. Variable domain in full (rest from reference TRBV7-2 and TRBJ2-3): GAGVSQSPSNKVTEKGKDVELRCDPISGHTALYWYRQSLGQGLEFLIYFQGNSAPDKSGLPSDRFSAERTGGSVSTLTIQRTQQEDSAVYLCASSLGAGRGTDTQYFGPGTRLTVL.